This is a list of T cell receptor beta chains from one sample in a study of cytomegalovirus exposure and HLA in healthy donors. Method: immunoSEQ multiplex PCR; TCRdb's copy keeps in-frame clones and lacks some. The sample table includes fewer than 150,000 clones. Source material: PBMCs. The receptors derive from a man aged 18 to 29 in good health and CMV-seronegative. Each CDR3 is given with its conserved first and last residue. A D gene is named only where the DNA matches it firmly.

cdr3_aa: CASSFRGGIGNQPQHF
d_call: -
j_call: TRBJ1-5
v_call: TRBV28
cdr3_length: 16

cdr3_aa: CASSDGTGPPQPQHF
d_call: TRBD1
j_call: TRBJ1-5
v_call: TRBV10-2
cdr3_length: 15

cdr3_aa: CASSLALSVIYTDTQYF
d_call: -
j_call: TRBJ2-3
v_call: TRBV5-5
cdr3_length: 17

cdr3_aa: CASSLRQGDTEAFF
d_call: TRBD1
j_call: TRBJ1-1
v_call: TRBV5-1
cdr3_length: 14

cdr3_aa: CASSEEIIRHFF
d_call: -
j_call: TRBJ1-1
v_call: TRBV6-1
cdr3_length: 12

cdr3_aa: CASSWPGTLIDSGANVLTF
d_call: -
j_call: TRBJ2-6
v_call: TRBV5-1
cdr3_length: 19

cdr3_aa: CASSFLAGDWDTQYF
d_call: TRBD2
j_call: TRBJ2-3
v_call: TRBV25-1
cdr3_length: 15

cdr3_aa: CASSSTSNTEAFF
d_call: -
j_call: TRBJ1-1
v_call: TRBV7-6
cdr3_length: 13

cdr3_aa: CASSRDREKLFF
d_call: TRBD1
j_call: TRBJ1-4
v_call: TRBV6-5
cdr3_length: 12

cdr3_aa: CASSVAGGSPGQFF
d_call: -
j_call: TRBJ2-1
v_call: TRBV9
cdr3_length: 14

cdr3_aa: CARGGDRGAEAFF
d_call: TRBD1
j_call: TRBJ1-1
v_call: TRBV2
cdr3_length: 13

cdr3_aa: CASSLRPSAGAQGYTF
d_call: -
j_call: TRBJ1-2
v_call: TRBV5-5
cdr3_length: 16

cdr3_aa: CASSLDGRGHTGELFF
d_call: TRBD1
j_call: TRBJ2-2
v_call: TRBV11-3
cdr3_length: 16

cdr3_aa: CASSPGIGYEQYF
d_call: -
j_call: TRBJ2-7
v_call: TRBV2
cdr3_length: 13

cdr3_aa: CAISEGTSGPGFDEQYF
d_call: TRBD2
j_call: -
v_call: TRBV10-3
cdr3_length: 17

cdr3_aa: CASSFSEGEAFF
d_call: -
j_call: TRBJ1-1
v_call: TRBV4-1
cdr3_length: 12

cdr3_aa: CAISESETESGNQPQHF
d_call: -
j_call: TRBJ1-5
v_call: TRBV10-3
cdr3_length: 17

cdr3_aa: CASSLAIRGPQFF
d_call: -
j_call: TRBJ2-1
v_call: TRBV7-9
cdr3_length: 13

cdr3_aa: CASSQVVGLGHGYTF
d_call: -
j_call: TRBJ1-2
v_call: TRBV4-1
cdr3_length: 15

cdr3_aa: CAWTGGNYGYTF
d_call: -
j_call: TRBJ1-2
v_call: TRBV30
cdr3_length: 12

cdr3_aa: CASSQPQGENHNEQFF
d_call: TRBD1
j_call: TRBJ2-1
v_call: TRBV23-1
cdr3_length: 16

cdr3_aa: CAWSAIQGWAGNTIYF
d_call: -
j_call: TRBJ1-3
v_call: TRBV30
cdr3_length: 16

cdr3_aa: CASSLGQGAAGELFF
d_call: TRBD1
j_call: TRBJ2-2
v_call: TRBV5-1
cdr3_length: 15

cdr3_aa: CASSLASGLSSPLHF
d_call: -
j_call: TRBJ1-6
v_call: TRBV7-9
cdr3_length: 15

cdr3_aa: CASSIGLAISYEQYF
d_call: TRBD2
j_call: TRBJ2-7
v_call: TRBV5-5
cdr3_length: 15

cdr3_aa: CASSLRGGPYNEQFF
d_call: -
j_call: TRBJ2-1
v_call: TRBV6-5
cdr3_length: 15

cdr3_aa: CASSLSAGGRSGETQYF
d_call: TRBD2
j_call: TRBJ2-5
v_call: TRBV7-7
cdr3_length: 17

cdr3_aa: CASSQGIPEKLFF
d_call: -
j_call: TRBJ1-4
v_call: TRBV18
cdr3_length: 13

cdr3_aa: CAWSSGQVEAFF
d_call: -
j_call: TRBJ1-1
v_call: TRBV30
cdr3_length: 12

cdr3_aa: CASSYFGRGNTEAFF
d_call: -
j_call: TRBJ1-1
v_call: TRBV6-5
cdr3_length: 15

cdr3_aa: CASSSFWTSGRATDTQYF
d_call: TRBD2
j_call: TRBJ2-3
v_call: TRBV28
cdr3_length: 18

cdr3_aa: CASSTSGRGSSYNEQFF
d_call: TRBD2
j_call: TRBJ2-1
v_call: TRBV19
cdr3_length: 17

cdr3_aa: CASRRTGSTEAFF
d_call: TRBD1
j_call: TRBJ1-1
v_call: TRBV5-4
cdr3_length: 13

cdr3_aa: CASSFYGGGSFYGYTF
d_call: -
j_call: TRBJ1-2
v_call: TRBV28
cdr3_length: 16

cdr3_aa: CASSRGQGHVYEQYF
d_call: TRBD1
j_call: TRBJ2-7
v_call: TRBV7-6
cdr3_length: 15

cdr3_aa: CAIRATGADTQYF
d_call: TRBD1
j_call: TRBJ2-3
v_call: TRBV10-3
cdr3_length: 13

cdr3_aa: CASSNPGLRTDTQYF
d_call: TRBD2
j_call: TRBJ2-3
v_call: TRBV5-6
cdr3_length: 15

cdr3_aa: CASSQGGTPSDTQYF
d_call: -
j_call: TRBJ2-3
v_call: TRBV4-1
cdr3_length: 15

cdr3_aa: CASSLGGLAGNNEQFF
d_call: TRBD2
j_call: TRBJ2-1
v_call: TRBV7-9
cdr3_length: 16

cdr3_aa: CASSKILGTGSYEQYF
d_call: -
j_call: TRBJ2-7
v_call: TRBV21-1
cdr3_length: 16

cdr3_aa: CASSSREGWQGQETQYF
d_call: -
j_call: TRBJ2-5
v_call: TRBV7-6
cdr3_length: 17

cdr3_aa: CASSEGRPGLVPYEQYF
d_call: TRBD2
j_call: TRBJ2-7
v_call: TRBV6-1
cdr3_length: 17

cdr3_aa: CASSLDLSQGYTF
d_call: -
j_call: TRBJ1-2
v_call: TRBV7-6
cdr3_length: 13

cdr3_aa: CASSGPDTGTSLDYEQYF
d_call: TRBD2
j_call: TRBJ2-7
v_call: TRBV7-9
cdr3_length: 18

cdr3_aa: CASRLDVSEAFF
d_call: -
j_call: TRBJ1-1
v_call: TRBV7-3
cdr3_length: 12

cdr3_aa: CASSDRTGVNEQFF
d_call: TRBD1
j_call: TRBJ2-1
v_call: TRBV6-1
cdr3_length: 14

cdr3_aa: CASRLQGSFEAFF
d_call: -
j_call: TRBJ1-1
v_call: TRBV28
cdr3_length: 13

cdr3_aa: CASSPTRNTGELFF
d_call: -
j_call: TRBJ2-2
v_call: TRBV18
cdr3_length: 14

cdr3_aa: CASRRTGNEKLFF
d_call: -
j_call: TRBJ1-4
v_call: TRBV6-5
cdr3_length: 13

cdr3_aa: CASSEEPAGSYEQYF
d_call: -
j_call: TRBJ2-7
v_call: TRBV6-1
cdr3_length: 15

cdr3_aa: CASRALRDTSNYGYTF
d_call: -
j_call: TRBJ1-2
v_call: TRBV19
cdr3_length: 16

cdr3_aa: CASSLRGPQHF
d_call: -
j_call: TRBJ1-5
v_call: TRBV28
cdr3_length: 11

cdr3_aa: CASSYGTGGAGELFF
d_call: TRBD1
j_call: TRBJ2-2
v_call: TRBV13
cdr3_length: 15

cdr3_aa: CASSRSGQGGDQPQHF
d_call: TRBD1
j_call: TRBJ1-5
v_call: TRBV13
cdr3_length: 16

cdr3_aa: CASSLERLAANNEQFF
d_call: TRBD2
j_call: TRBJ2-1
v_call: TRBV7-6
cdr3_length: 16

cdr3_aa: CASSLSGNDEQYF
d_call: -
j_call: TRBJ2-7
v_call: TRBV5-5
cdr3_length: 13

cdr3_aa: CASSQTGTANTGELFF
d_call: TRBD1
j_call: TRBJ2-2
v_call: TRBV4-1
cdr3_length: 16